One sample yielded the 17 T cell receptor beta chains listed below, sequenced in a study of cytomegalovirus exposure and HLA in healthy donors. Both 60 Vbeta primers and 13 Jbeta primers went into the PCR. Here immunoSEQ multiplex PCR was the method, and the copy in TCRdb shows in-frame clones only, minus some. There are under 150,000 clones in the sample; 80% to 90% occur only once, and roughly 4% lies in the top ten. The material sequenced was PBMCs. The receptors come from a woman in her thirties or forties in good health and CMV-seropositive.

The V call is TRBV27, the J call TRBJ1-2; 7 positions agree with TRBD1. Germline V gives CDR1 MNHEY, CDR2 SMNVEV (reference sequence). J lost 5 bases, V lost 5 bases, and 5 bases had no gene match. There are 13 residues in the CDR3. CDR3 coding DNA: TGTGCCAGCAGTGGGGACAGAAATTATGGCTACACCTTC. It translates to CASSGDRNYGYTF.

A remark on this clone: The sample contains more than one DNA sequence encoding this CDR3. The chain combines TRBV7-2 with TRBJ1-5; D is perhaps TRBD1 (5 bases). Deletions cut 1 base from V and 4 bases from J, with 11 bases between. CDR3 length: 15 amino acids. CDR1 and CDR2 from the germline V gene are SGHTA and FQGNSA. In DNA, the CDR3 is TGTGCCAGCAGCTTAGTGCAGGGAGGGAATCAGCCCCAGCATTTT. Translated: CASSLVQGGNQPQHF. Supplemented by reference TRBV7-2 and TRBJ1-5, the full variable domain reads GAGVSQSPSNKVTEKGKDVELRCDPISGHTALYWYRQSLGQGLEFLIYFQGNSAPDKSGLPSDRFSAERTGGSVSTLTIQRTQQEDSAVYLCASSLVQGGNQPQHFGDGTRLSIL.

The CDR3 DNA is TGTGCCAGCCGGGACAGGCCTTCCTACGAGCAGTACTTC. Amino acids: CASRDRPSYEQYF. The gene calls are TRBV30 and TRBJ2-7, with 8 bases matching TRBD1. Unmatched junction bases numbered 7, after V lost 8 bases and J lost 1 base. This CDR3 has 13 residues. Germline V lookup: CDR1 GTSNPN, CDR2 SVGIG (reference sequence).

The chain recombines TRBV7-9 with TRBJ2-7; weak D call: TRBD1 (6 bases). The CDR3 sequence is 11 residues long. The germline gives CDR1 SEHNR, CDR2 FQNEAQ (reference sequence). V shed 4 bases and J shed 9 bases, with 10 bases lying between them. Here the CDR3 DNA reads TGTGCCAGCAGCTCCGCGGACAGGCAGTACTTC. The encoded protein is CASSSADRQYF.

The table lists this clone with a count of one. The CDR3 protein is CASGLATGGGGYGYTF. The CDR3 coding sequence is TGTGCTAGTGGTTTGGCCACAGGGGGCGGCGGCTATGGCTACACCTTC. J is TRBJ1-2 and V is TRBV12-5, with TRBD1 matching 9 bases. CDR1 is LGHNT, CDR2 FRNRAP, per germline. The CDR3 consists of 16 residues. With V trimmed by 1 base and J by 4 bases, 7 bases remained unmatched.

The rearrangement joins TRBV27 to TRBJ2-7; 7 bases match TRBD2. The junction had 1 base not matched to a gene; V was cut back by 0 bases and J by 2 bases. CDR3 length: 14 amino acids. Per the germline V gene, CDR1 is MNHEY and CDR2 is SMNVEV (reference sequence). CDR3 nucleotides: TGTGCCAGCAGTTTATCACGGGGGGCCTACGAGCAGTACTTC. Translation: CASSLSRGAYEQYF.

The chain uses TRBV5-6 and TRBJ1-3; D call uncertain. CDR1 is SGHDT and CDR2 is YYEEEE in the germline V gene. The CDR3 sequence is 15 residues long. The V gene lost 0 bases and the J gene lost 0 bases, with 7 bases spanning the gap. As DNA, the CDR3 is TGTGCCAGCAGCTTGGACGGTACCTCTGGAAACACCATATATTTT. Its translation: CASSLDGTSGNTIYF.

The CDR3 coding sequence is TGTGCCATCAGGTACAGGGAGACCGGGGAGCTGTTTTTT. Translation: CAIRYRETGELFF. This sequence joins TRBV10-3 and TRBJ2-2, with a tentative D call TRBD1 (6 bases). Trimming stripped 6 bases from V and 5 bases from J, with 10 bases between. This CDR3 has 13 residues. Germline V lookup: CDR1 ENHRY, CDR2 SYGVKD.

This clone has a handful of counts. CDR3 protein: CASSMFQNTEAFF. CDR3 DNA sequence: TGTGCCAGTAGTATGTTCCAGAACACTGAAGCTTTCTTT. The chain uses TRBV19 and TRBJ1-1; D is ambiguous. The germline V gene encodes CDR1 LNHDA and CDR2 SQIVND (reference sequence). The CDR3 has 13 amino acids. V was clipped by 3 bases and J by 1 base, with 6 bases between them.

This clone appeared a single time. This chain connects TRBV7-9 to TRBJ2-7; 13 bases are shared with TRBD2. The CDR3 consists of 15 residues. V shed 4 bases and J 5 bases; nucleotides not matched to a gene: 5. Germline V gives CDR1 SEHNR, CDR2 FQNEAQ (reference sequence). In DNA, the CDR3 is TGTGCCAGCAGCTCAGAGGGACTAGCGGGGCACGAGCAGTACTTC. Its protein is CASSSEGLAGHEQYF.

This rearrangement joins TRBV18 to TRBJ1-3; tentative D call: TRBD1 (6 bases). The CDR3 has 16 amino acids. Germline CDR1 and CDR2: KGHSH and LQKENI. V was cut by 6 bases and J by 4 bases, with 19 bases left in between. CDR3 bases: TGTGCCAGCTCGCCGAACAGGGCAACCACGGGAAACACCATATATTTT. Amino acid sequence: CASSPNRATTGNTIYF.

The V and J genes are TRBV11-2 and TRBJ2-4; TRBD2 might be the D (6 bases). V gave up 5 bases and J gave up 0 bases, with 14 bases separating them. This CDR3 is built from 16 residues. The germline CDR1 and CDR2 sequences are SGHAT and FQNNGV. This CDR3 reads CASSVSRGLAKNIQYF. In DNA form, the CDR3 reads TGTGCCAGCAGCGTCTCTAGGGGACTAGCCAAAAACATTCAGTACTTC.

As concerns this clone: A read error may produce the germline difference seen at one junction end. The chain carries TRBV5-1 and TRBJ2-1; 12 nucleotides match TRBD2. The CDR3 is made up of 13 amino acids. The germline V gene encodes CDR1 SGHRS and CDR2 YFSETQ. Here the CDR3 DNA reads TGCGCCAGCAGCTTGGCTAGCGGGGGGGCTTGGATCTTC. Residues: CASSLASGGAWIF.

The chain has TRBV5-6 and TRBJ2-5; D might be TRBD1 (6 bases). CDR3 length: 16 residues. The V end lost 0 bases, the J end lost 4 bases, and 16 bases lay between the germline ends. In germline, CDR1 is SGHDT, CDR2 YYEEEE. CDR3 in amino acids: CASSLGAGAKVETQYF. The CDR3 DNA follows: TGTGCCAGCAGCTTGGGGGCAGGGGCAAAGGTAGAGACCCAGTACTTC.

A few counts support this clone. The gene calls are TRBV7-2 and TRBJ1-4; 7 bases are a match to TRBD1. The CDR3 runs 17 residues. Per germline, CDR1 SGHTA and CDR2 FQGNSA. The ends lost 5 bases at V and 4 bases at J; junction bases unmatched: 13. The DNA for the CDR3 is TGTGCCAGCAGCCTAGGCCCCAGAGGGACAGTTAATGAAAAACTGTTTTTT. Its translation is CASSLGPRGTVNEKLFF.

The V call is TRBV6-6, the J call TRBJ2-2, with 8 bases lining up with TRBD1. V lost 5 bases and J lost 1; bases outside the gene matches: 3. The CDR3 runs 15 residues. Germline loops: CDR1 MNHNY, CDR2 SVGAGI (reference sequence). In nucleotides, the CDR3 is TGTGCCAGCAGTGTGGACAGGGTGAACACCGGGGAGCTGTTTTTT. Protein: CASSVDRVNTGELFF.

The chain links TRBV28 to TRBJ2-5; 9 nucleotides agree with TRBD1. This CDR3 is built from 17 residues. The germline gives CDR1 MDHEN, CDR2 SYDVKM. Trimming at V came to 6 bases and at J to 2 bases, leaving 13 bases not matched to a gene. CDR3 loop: CASSPLIDRGDQETQYF. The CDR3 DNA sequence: TGTGCCAGCAGCCCTCTAATCGACAGGGGGGATCAAGAGACCCAGTACTTC.